Listed below are T cell receptor beta chains from one sample, sequenced in a study of cytomegalovirus exposure and HLA in healthy donors. Some clones are missing from TCRdb's copy, which holds only in-frame ones; the method was immunoSEQ multiplex PCR. The repertoire holds about 110,000 clones, with around 86% as singletons. Sequenced sample: PBMCs. The source is a man aged 40-49 years in good health and CMV-seronegative. Both conserved end residues are part of each CDR3. The order of the fields is V gene, J gene, clone size, CDR3 protein. A clone size is listed for some rows: how often the clone was seen (once, few, many), or a class if it is expanded.

TRBV5-4	TRBJ1-2	-	CASSLSKNYGYTF
TRBV7-2	TRBJ1-2	few	CASSLTVYYGYTF
TRBV28	TRBJ2-3	-	CASSPPGSLAEFTDTQYF
TRBV20-1	TRBJ2-3	-	CSALQTDTQYF
TRBV28	TRBJ1-1	few	CASRPTRSRNTEAFF
TRBV2	TRBJ1-5	-	CASSGVYSNQPQHF
TRBV4-3	TRBJ2-1	-	CASSQRGGNDEQFF
TRBV7-3	TRBJ2-2	-	CASSSLGGFTGELFF
TRBV7-2	TRBJ1-2	-	CASSSGGQAGGYTF
TRBV19	TRBJ2-7	-	CASSIGTGVYEQYF
TRBV5-1	TRBJ2-3	-	CASSLKGQPDTQYF
TRBV6-5	TRBJ1-1	-	CASSYSRDRSNTEAFF
TRBV19	TRBJ2-2	-	CASSPRTSDGELFF
TRBV7-6	TRBJ2-5	-	CASSLGQQETQYF
TRBV29-1	TRBJ2-1	-	CSVPGPGENEQFF
TRBV28	TRBJ2-7	-	CASSPTTGTRNSYEQYF
TRBV4-2	TRBJ2-7	-	CASSQDKGAHEQYF
TRBV29-1	TRBJ2-5	few	CSARDRAKETQYF
TRBV18	TRBJ1-4	-	CASSPPGLPEKLFF
TRBV27	TRBJ1-4	-	CASSFTLPQGNEKLFF
TRBV9	TRBJ1-1	-	CASSAGQGIILNTEAFF
TRBV7-8	TRBJ2-7	-	CASSLVDTGKYEQYF